Sequencing of this T cell receptor (beta chain) was carried out in a study of CD8 T cells in Susac syndrome. Sequencing targeted TCR beta in T cells from blood (CD8+ and CD4+). Random hexamers primed reverse transcription of about 0.5 to 1 ug RNA. TCRdb re-called the immunoSEQ multiplex PCR reads with MiXCR, one entry per CDR3 protein. The sample lists some 190,000 distinct CDR3 sequences, almost 96% occurring once. The specimen was CD4+ T cells from PBMCs. The clonotype comes from a human donor with multiple sclerosis.

CDR3 sequence: CASSQAHEQYF. For the CDR3, the DNA is TGTGCCAGCAGCCAAGCCCACGAGCAGTACTTC. The rearrangement uses TRBV14 and TRBJ2-7; D is undetermined. This CDR3 has 11 amino acids. V lost 1 base and J 5 bases, leaving 3 bases between the germline ends. The germline V gene encodes CDR1 SGHDN and CDR2 FVKESK.